Presented here are 28 T cell receptor beta chains from one specimen sequenced in a study of blood T cells in healthy people across ages. With a J-beta primer mix and a sample-barcoded 5' primer, a second PCR ran about 7 to 12 cycles. One entry per CDR3 protein results from TCRdb running MiXCR on the 5' RACE reads. Of roughly 1,500,000 distinct CDR3 sequences listed, about 35% were seen once; the top ten hold around 10%. The sample comprised blood. The receptor source for this set is a woman under 40 in good health.

With regard to this clonotype: A much bigger clone sits one base away, suggesting this may be a read error. This chain links TRBV29-1 with TRBJ2-5; 8 nucleotides line up with TRBD2. The trim removed 7 bases at V and 4 bases at J, leaving 8 bases unmatched. The length of the CDR3 is 13 residues. The germline CDR1 and CDR2 sequences are SQVTM and ANQGSEA. The DNA for the CDR3 is TGCAGCGCTCGAACCGGGACTAGAGAGACCCAGTACTTC. It specifies CSARTGTRETQYF.

This clonotype came up a few times. This sequence joins TRBV7-2 and TRBJ2-1, with D unclear. V lost 4 bases and J 0 bases, leaving 13 bases between the germline ends. The CDR3 contains 16 residues. Germline V gene sequence: CDR1 SGHTA, CDR2 FQGNSA. The CDR3 nucleotides are TGTGCCAGCAGCTACTCCCTTATCCTCTCCTACAATGAGCAGTTCTTC. Translating it yields CASSYSLILSYNEQFF.

V gene TRBV5-1 combines with J gene TRBJ1-1; 9 nucleotides line up with TRBD1. The CDR3 has 15 amino acids. V lost 0 bases to trimming and J lost 4 bases; unmatched junction nucleotides: 4. Germline V CDR1 and CDR2: SGHRS, YFSETQ. Written as DNA, the CDR3 is TGCGCCAGCAGCTTGGAGACAGGGGGATTCACTGAAGCTTTCTTT. Translating it yields CASSLETGGFTEAFF.

This clonotype has a handful of counts. CDR3 amino acids: CSARSRDSGRTETQYF. Written as DNA, the CDR3 is TGCAGTGCTAGATCCCGGGATAGCGGGAGGACGGAGACCCAGTACTTC. The chain joins TRBV20-1 to TRBJ2-5; 10 positions match TRBD2. This CDR3 region has 16 residues. Per germline, CDR1 DFQATT and CDR2 SNEGSKA (reference sequence). V dropped 2 bases and J dropped 5; count of bases not matched to a gene: 11.

This clonotype has just one count. The chain joins TRBV5-1 to TRBJ2-6; no firm D call. Germline V lookup: CDR1 SGHRS, CDR2 YFSETQ. The CDR3 has 17 amino acids. Trimming stripped 0 bases from V and 4 bases from J, with 14 bases between. CDR3 amino acids: CASSLGGGSLGANVLTF. DNA of the CDR3: TGCGCCAGCAGCTTGGGGGGTGGTTCTCTGGGGGCCAACGTCCTGACTTTC. The full variable domain, rest sourced from reference TRBV5-1 and TRBJ2-6, is KAGVTQTPRYLIKTRGQQVTLSCSPISGHRSVSWYQQTPGQGLQFLFEYFSETQRNKGNFPGRFSGRQFSNSRSEMNVSTLELGDSALYLCASSLGGGSLGANVLTFGAGSRLTVL.

The sample holds many counts of this clonotype. The chain recombines TRBV20-1 with TRBJ2-7; D might be TRBD1 or TRBD2, each matching 5 bases. V was cut by 0 bases and J by 3 bases, with 15 bases left in between. Germline V lookup: CDR1 DFQATT, CDR2 SNEGSKA (reference sequence). The CDR3 has 15 amino acids. The CDR3 coding sequence is TGCAGTGCTAGAGAGGCGCAGGGTGGGGGCTACGAGCAGTACTTC. Amino acid sequence: CSAREAQGGGYEQYF.

The chain uses TRBV2 and TRBJ1-5, with a tentative D call TRBD1 (6 bases). V dropped 5 bases and J dropped 7 bases, with 12 bases sitting between them. The CDR3 is made up of 13 amino acids. Looked up from germline, CDR1 is SNHLY and CDR2 is FYNNEI. Written as DNA, the CDR3 is TGTGCCAGCAGTAGGCAGGGGAAGCAGCCCCAGCATTTT. Residues: CASSRQGKQPQHF.

This clonotype was found a few times. The genes are TRBV7-2 and TRBJ2-3; D gene ambiguous. The CDR3 has 16 residues. Germline values: CDR1 SGHTA, CDR2 FQGNSA. Trimming cost V 5 bases and J 1 base, with 16 bases left between them. CDR3 bases: TGTGCCAGCAGCCCGCGACGTTGGGGTGGCACAGATACGCAGTATTTT. This translates into CASSPRRWGGTDTQYF.

The chain recombines TRBV20-1 with TRBJ1-5; D is ambiguous. Germline-derived CDR1 and CDR2 are DFQATT and SNEGSKA (reference sequence). The CDR3 contains 18 residues. V dropped 3 bases and J dropped 7 bases, with 28 bases sitting between them. This CDR3 reads CSASLGVVGGLSNQPQHF. The CDR3 DNA sequence: TGCAGTGCTAGTCTGGGAGTTGTCGGAGGGCTATCAAACCAGCCCCAGCATTTT.

This chain uses TRBV28 with TRBJ2-7; 8 bases are shared with TRBD1. V gave up 4 bases and J gave up 5 bases; unmatched junction bases: 10. Germline CDR1 and CDR2: MDHEN and SYDVKM. CDR3 length: 15 amino acids. The DNA of the CDR3 is TGTGCCAGCAGTTCGAAAACCAGGGGGCTCGACGAGCAGTACTTC. It is translated as CASSSKTRGLDEQYF.

This chain connects TRBV7-3 to TRBJ2-3, with D possibly matching TRBD2 (5 bases). Trimming stripped 4 bases from V and 4 bases from J, with 12 bases between. This CDR3 spans 14 amino acids. Per germline, CDR1 SGHTA and CDR2 FQGTGA. CDR3 amino acids: CASSSGLSSDTQYF. The DNA of the CDR3 is TGTGCCAGCAGCTCCGGACTGTCCTCAGATACGCAGTATTTT.

As to this clonotype: At one end, the junction sequence differs from germline, possibly due to a read error. The chain is built from TRBV28 and TRBJ2-3; D perhaps matches TRBD1 (6 bases). The CDR3 has 16 residues. CDR1 and CDR2 from the germline V gene are MDHEN and SYDVKM. The CDR3 protein is CASSFKGQISTDTQYF. The CDR3 DNA sequence: TGTGCTAGCAGTTTCAAAGGACAGATTAGCACAGATACGCAGTATTTT.

The chain links TRBV20-1 to TRBJ2-1, with 14 nucleotides matching TRBD2. The CDR3 has 17 residues. Germline lookup yields CDR1 DFQATT and CDR2 SNEGSKA (reference sequence). J lost 8 bases, V lost 8 bases, and 17 bases had no gene match. CDR3 coding DNA: TGCAGTCTCAGAGTGGGAGGACTAGCGGGGGGAAGACATGAGCAGTTCTTC. Translation gives CSLRVGGLAGGRHEQFF.

The chain recombines TRBV10-3 with TRBJ1-5, with D perhaps matching TRBD1 (5 bases). V was pared by 6 bases and J by 2 bases, with 11 bases between. CDR3 length: 14 amino acids. Germline CDR1 reads ENHRY; CDR2 reads SYGVKD. The CDR3 DNA reads TGTGCCATCAGCGGGAGGGGTGGCAATCAGCCCCAGCATTTT. This sequence encodes CAISGRGGNQPQHF.

V gene TRBV5-6 combines with J gene TRBJ2-6; tentatively, D is TRBD2 (5 bases). This CDR3 contains 16 residues. CDR1 is SGHDT, CDR2 YYEEEE, per germline. Trimming stripped 4 bases from V and 2 bases from J, with 13 bases between. CDR3 loop: CASSTGPGAGANVLTF. In DNA form, the CDR3 reads TGTGCCAGCAGCACCGGTCCCGGGGCTGGGGCCAACGTCCTGACTTTC.

The chain carries TRBV20-1 and TRBJ2-1; unclear D gene. Germline CDR1 reads DFQATT; CDR2 reads SNEGSKA (reference sequence). This CDR3 has 12 amino acids. V was cut by 3 bases and J by 3 bases, with 6 bases left in between. The CDR3 region is CSARSYYNEQFF. CDR3 in DNA: TGCAGTGCTAGGTCCTACTACAATGAGCAGTTCTTC.

V usage is TRBV18 and J usage is TRBJ1-5; D ambiguous. V lost 5 bases and J 7 bases, leaving 12 bases between the germline ends. CDR3 size: 13 residues. Germline values: CDR1 KGHSH, CDR2 LQKENI. As DNA, the CDR3 is TGTGCCAGCTCAGACTTCGAGGGACAGCCCCAGCATTTT. It codes for CASSDFEGQPQHF.

The chain employs TRBV7-3 and TRBJ2-5; D not certain. The germline CDR1 and CDR2 sequences are SGHTA and FQGTGA. The CDR3 contains 15 residues. Trimming removed 5 bases at V and 1 base at J, with 14 bases between. CDR3 in DNA: TGTGCCAGCAGCAGCCACGGTAGATCCCAAGAGACCCAGTACTTC. Amino acids: CASSSHGRSQETQYF.

V is TRBV6-1 and J is TRBJ2-7; tentatively, D is TRBD1 or TRBD2 (5 bases each). Germline CDR1 is MNHNS and CDR2 is SASEGT. The CDR3 spans 16 residues. V was trimmed by 2 bases and J by 4 bases, leaving 18 bases between them. In DNA form, the CDR3 reads TGTGCCAGCAGTGAATGGGACGTGGAGGTGGGGTACGAGCAGTACTTC. Protein: CASSEWDVEVGYEQYF.

Points on this clonotype: Germline is not matched at one junction end, which may reflect a read error. The V gene is TRBV7-3, the J gene TRBJ2-1; the match to TRBD2 covers 8 bases. CDR3 size: 15 residues. The germline V gene encodes CDR1 SGHTA and CDR2 FQGTGA. CDR3 nucleotides: TGCGCCAGCAGCCCTCAAACTAGCGGCTACAATGAGCAGTTCTTC. This sequence encodes CASSPQTSGYNEQFF. Full variable domain (rest looked up from reference TRBV7-3 and TRBJ2-1): GAGVSQTPSNKVTEKGKYVELRCDPISGHTALYWYRQSLGQGPEFLIYFQGTGAADDSGLPNDRFFAVRPEGSVSTLKIQRTERGDSAVYLCASSPQTSGYNEQFFGPGTRLTVL.

The chain has TRBV5-1 and TRBJ2-1; 11 bases align to TRBD2. Unmatched junction bases numbered 8, after V lost 8 bases and J lost 7 bases. Germline loops: CDR1 SGHRS, CDR2 YFSETQ. The CDR3 is 14 amino acids. CDR3 protein: CASRLAGGGNEQFF. Written as DNA, the CDR3 is TGCGCCAGTCGGCTAGCGGGAGGTGGAAATGAGCAGTTCTTC.

V and J are TRBV5-1 and TRBJ2-5; 9 nucleotides line up with TRBD2. The CDR3 is made up of 15 amino acids. Trimming cost V 4 bases and J 7 bases; bases outside gene matches: 11. Germline V gives CDR1 SGHRS, CDR2 YFSETQ. CDR3 loop: CASSAATSGRGTQYF. The CDR3 coding sequence is TGCGCCAGCAGCGCTGCGACTAGCGGTAGGGGGACCCAGTACTTC.

The rearrangement joins TRBV10-3 to TRBJ2-3; D gene unclear. Trimming took 4 bases from V and 0 from J, leaving 8 bases between them. Germline V gives CDR1 ENHRY, CDR2 SYGVKD. The CDR3 loop spans 14 amino acids. The DNA for the CDR3 is TGTGCCATCAGTGGCAGGAGTAGCACAGATACGCAGTATTTT. Protein sequence: CAISGRSSTDTQYF.

This clonotype was detected only a few times. The gene calls are TRBV30 and TRBJ2-7; D is unresolved. The CDR3 spans 13 residues. Germline V gene sequence: CDR1 GTSNPN, CDR2 SVGIG (reference sequence). V was trimmed by 2 bases and J by 2 bases, leaving 10 bases between them. The CDR3 region has the DNA TGTGCCTGGAGTCTGCAGGTTACCTACGAGCAGTACTTC. Its protein is CAWSLQVTYEQYF.

V is TRBV20-1 and J is TRBJ2-1; D possibly corresponds to TRBD2 (6 bases). Germline CDR1 DFQATT, CDR2 SNEGSKA (reference sequence). The CDR3 is made up of 16 amino acids. V lost 2 bases, J lost 3 bases, and 17 bases lay in between. CDR3 residues: CSARSRSGESYNEQFF. The CDR3 nucleotides read TGCAGTGCTAGATCCCGTTCGGGAGAGAGCTACAATGAGCAGTTCTTC.

This clonotype was counted a few times. The V gene is TRBV3-1, the J gene TRBJ1-2; 12 positions match TRBD1. This CDR3 is 19 amino acids long. Germline V gene data show CDR1 as LGHDT and CDR2 as YNNKEL (reference sequence). V shed 3 bases and J 3 bases; nucleotides not matched to a gene: 14. The CDR3 loop reads CASSHLPMGDRGRDYGYTF. CDR3 coding DNA: TGTGCCAGCAGCCATCTCCCGATGGGGGACAGGGGGCGAGACTATGGCTACACCTTC.

In regard to this clonotype: The germline gene is not matched at one end of the junction; a read error may be the cause. The chain employs TRBV9 and TRBJ2-1; TRBD2 aligns across 14 bases. Germline CDR1 and CDR2: SGDLS and YYNGEE. The CDR3 covers 16 residues. The CDR3 bases are TGTGCCGGCAGCCCCTCCGGGACTAGCGGGAGTTATGAGCAGTTCTTC. Amino acid sequence: CAGSPSGTSGSYEQFF.

Many counts were recorded for this clonotype. This rearrangement joins TRBV4-1 to TRBJ2-3, with D possibly TRBD2 on 7 matching bases. Trimming shortened V by 3 bases and J by 4 bases, and 20 bases separated the two germline ends. Looked up from germline, CDR1 is MGHRA and CDR2 is YSYEKL. CDR3 length equals 17 residues. CDR3 bases: TGCGCCAGCAGCCAGCCGAGGGGGGGAGGCCACGCAGATACGCAGTATTTT. The encoded protein is CASSQPRGGGHADTQYF.